There are a few counts of the clone carrying this T cell receptor (beta chain). The same CDR3 can be traced to other DNA sequences in this sample. Trimming left V 0 bases short and J 2 bases short, with 9 bases between. There are 15 residues in the CDR3. Germline V gene lookup returns CDR1 SGHNT and CDR2 YYREEE (reference sequence). These data are taken from a study of blood T cell repertoires in COVID-19. Study context: The origin of the acute and convalescent COVID-19 samples was the United States, Italy and Spain.

Authors' analysis steps: For nucleated cells, counts were estimated from reference gene primer amplification. Profiled with immunoSEQ multiplex PCR; TCRdb holds only in-frame clones, not every one. For V, J and clone size, that table is used; D and trimming come from the DNA. The data contain about 130,000 clones, approximately 80% of them singletons. The clonotype comes from a woman older than 75 with acute or convalescent COVID-19. Sequencing used peripheral blood. The chain carries TRBV5-4 and TRBJ1-3, with D possibly TRBD1 on 5 matching bases. The CDR3 reads CASSLGPGTGNTIYF. The CDR3 region has the DNA TGTGCCAGCAGCTTGGGCCCAGGGACTGGAAACACCATATATTTT. Supplemented by reference TRBV5-4 and TRBJ1-3, the full variable domain reads ETGVTQSPTHLIKTRGQQVTLRCSSQSGHNTVSWYQQALGQGPQFIFQYYREEENGRGNFPPRFSGLQFPNYSSELNVNALELDDSALYLCASSLGPGTGNTIYFGEGSWLTVV.